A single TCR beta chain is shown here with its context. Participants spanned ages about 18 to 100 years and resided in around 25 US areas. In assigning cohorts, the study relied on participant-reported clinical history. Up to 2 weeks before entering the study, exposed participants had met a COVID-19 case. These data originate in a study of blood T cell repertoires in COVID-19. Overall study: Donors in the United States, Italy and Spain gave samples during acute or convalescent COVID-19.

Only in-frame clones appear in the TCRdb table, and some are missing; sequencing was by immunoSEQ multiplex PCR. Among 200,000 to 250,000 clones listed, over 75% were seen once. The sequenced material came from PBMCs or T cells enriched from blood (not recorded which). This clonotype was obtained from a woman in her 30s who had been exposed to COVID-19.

In DNA, the CDR3 is TGTGCCAGCTCACCACTTTTCGAGACAGGGTGGTGGGATGAGCAGTTCTTC. Translated: CASSPLFETGWWDEQFF. V usage is TRBV18 and J usage is TRBJ2-1; 7 nucleotides match TRBD1. The CDR3 covers 17 residues. Germline trimming cut 1 base from V and 8 bases from J; bases unmatched to any gene: 14. Germline CDR1 KGHSH, CDR2 LQKENI. The complete variable domain, with remaining parts taken from reference TRBV18 and TRBJ2-1, reads NAGVMQNPRHLVRRRGQEARLRCSPMKGHSHVYWYRQLPEEGLKFMVYLQKENIIDESGMPKERFSAEFPKEGPSILRIQQVVRGDSAAYFCASSPLFETGWWDEQFFGPGTRLTVL.